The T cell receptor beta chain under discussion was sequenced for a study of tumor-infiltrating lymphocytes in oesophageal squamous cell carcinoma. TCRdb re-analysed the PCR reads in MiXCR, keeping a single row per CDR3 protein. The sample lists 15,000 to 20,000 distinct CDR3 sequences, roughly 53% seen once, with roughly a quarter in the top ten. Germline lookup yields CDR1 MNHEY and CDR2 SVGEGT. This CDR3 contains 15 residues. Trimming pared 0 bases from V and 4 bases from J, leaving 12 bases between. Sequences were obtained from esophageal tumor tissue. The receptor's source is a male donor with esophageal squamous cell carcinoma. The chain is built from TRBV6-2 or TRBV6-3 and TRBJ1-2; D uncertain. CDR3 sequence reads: CASSYSRAASYGYTF. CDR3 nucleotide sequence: TGTGCCAGCAGTTACTCCCGGGCAGCCTCCTATGGCTACACCTTC.